These T cell receptor beta chains were read from a single sample in a study of human T cells and chemical hapten exposure. TCRdb independently ran MiXCR on the RACE reads; one entry per CDR3 protein. The table lists roughly 380,000 distinct CDR3 sequences, more than 4.5% of them singletons. The material was whole blood, obtained in connection with sensitization to the hapten diphenylcyclopropenone (DPC). All receptors derive from a woman aged 45 to 65 with alopecia areata. Some clones in this sample may be carry-over from other donors' samples. CDR3s include the opening cysteine and the closing phenylalanine or tryptophan. D genes are given only for firm matches. Clone size is given for some rows only: seen once, a few or many times, or a class if the clone is expanded.

D: TRBD1; size: many; V: TRBV29-1; J: TRBJ2-1; DNA: TGCAGCGTACAGGGGGCAATCTACAATGAGCAGTTCTTC; CDR3: CSVQGAIYNEQFF
D: -; size: few; V: TRBV30; J: TRBJ2-2; DNA: TGTGCCTGGAGTGTAATGGGAGGCACCGGGGAGCTGTTTTTT; CDR3: CAWSVMGGTGELFF
D: -; size: few; V: TRBV5-1; J: TRBJ2-3; DNA: TGCGCCAGCAGCTTGAAGACTGTAGATACGCAGTATTTT; CDR3: CASSLKTVDTQYF
D: -; size: many; V: TRBV7-9; J: TRBJ2-1; DNA: TGTGCCAGCAGCTTAGCCGGGGGCGGGAATAATGAGCAGTTCTTC; CDR3: CASSLAGGGNNEQFF
D: TRBD1; size: many; V: TRBV12-3/TRBV12-4; J: TRBJ1-1; DNA: TGTGCCAGCAGTTCCCAGAGACAGGGCGACAGGGAAGCTTTCTTT; CDR3: CASSSQRQGDREAFF
D: TRBD1; size: many; V: TRBV23-1; J: TRBJ2-1; DNA: TGCGCCAGCAGTCAATCGACAGGGCCCTCCTACAATGAGCAGTTCTTC; CDR3: CASSQSTGPSYNEQFF
D: -; size: many; V: TRBV6-5; J: TRBJ2-3; DNA: TGTGCCAGCAGCGAGGACTTGAGCGGGACAGATACGCAGTATTTT; CDR3: CASSEDLSGTDTQYF
D: TRBD2; size: many; V: TRBV11-2; J: TRBJ2-1; DNA: TGTGCCAGCACGGATAGCGGGGGGGCTAAGTTCTTC; CDR3: CASTDSGGAKFF
D: -; size: few; V: TRBV29-1; J: TRBJ2-7; DNA: TGCAGCGTTGAAGACAGACACTACGGGCAGTACTTC; CDR3: CSVEDRHYGQYF
D: -; size: -; V: TRBV7-9; J: TRBJ2-5; DNA: TGTGCCAGCACCTTGGGGAGAGAGACCCAGTACTTC; CDR3: CASTLGRETQYF
D: -; size: few; V: TRBV12-3/TRBV12-4; J: TRBJ2-7; DNA: TGTGCCAGCAGTTTTGGCGGACTAACCAACGAGCAGTACTTC; CDR3: CASSFGGLTNEQYF
D: -; size: many; V: TRBV10-3; J: TRBJ2-7; DNA: TGTGCCATCAGTGATGAGGTTCGGAAGGGGTACTTC; CDR3: CAISDEVRKGYF
D: -; size: many; V: TRBV12-3/TRBV12-4; J: TRBJ2-2; DNA: TGTGCCAGCAGTTCGTGGAGCGGGACCGGGGAGCTGTTTTTT; CDR3: CASSSWSGTGELFF
D: TRBD1; size: few; V: TRBV7-9; J: TRBJ2-1; DNA: TGTGCCAGCAGACACACCGGGACAGGGGTCGAGCAGTTCTTC; CDR3: CASRHTGTGVEQFF
D: -; size: many; V: TRBV7-9; J: TRBJ2-1; DNA: TGTGCCAGCAGCTTTACCGGAGGGGTGAAGGATGAGCAGTTCTTC; CDR3: CASSFTGGVKDEQFF
D: -; size: few; V: TRBV7-2; J: TRBJ1-1; DNA: TGTGCCAGCAGCAGCAGGGTATTCGGCACTGAAGCTTTCTTT; CDR3: CASSSRVFGTEAFF
D: -; size: -; V: TRBV20-1; J: TRBJ2-7; DNA: TGCAGTGCTAGAAACACGGGGGCCTACGAGCAGTACTTC; CDR3: CSARNTGAYEQYF
D: -; size: few; V: TRBV2; J: TRBJ1-1; DNA: TGTGCCAGCAGCCCCCTTGGGGGGGTAACTTTCTTT; CDR3: CASSPLGGVTFF
D: -; size: many; V: TRBV7-2; J: TRBJ2-3; DNA: TGTGCCAGCAGCTTAACCTTGAGGCAGTATTTT; CDR3: CASSLTLRQYF
D: TRBD1; size: many; V: TRBV28; J: TRBJ2-3; DNA: TGTGCCAGCGGACAGGCTGTGGGCACAGATACGCAGTATTTT; CDR3: CASGQAVGTDTQYF
D: TRBD1; size: many; V: TRBV2; J: TRBJ2-1; DNA: TGTGCCAGCTATTTGGGACAGGGGATTAATGAGCAGTTCTTC; CDR3: CASYLGQGINEQFF
D: TRBD1; size: many; V: TRBV7-8; J: TRBJ2-3; DNA: TGTGCCAGCAGCTTCCGGGACAGGGTTAGCACAGATACGCAGTATTTT; CDR3: CASSFRDRVSTDTQYF
D: TRBD2; size: many; V: TRBV5-1; J: TRBJ2-5; DNA: TGCGCCAGCAGCTCGCGGGGGGTTGAAGAGACCCAGTACTTC; CDR3: CASSSRGVEETQYF
D: -; size: many; V: TRBV21-1; J: TRBJ2-7; DNA: TGTACCCGGCCCTACGAGCAGTACTTC; CDR3: CTRPYEQYF
D: -; size: -; V: TRBV6-5; J: TRBJ2-6; DNA: TGTGCCAGCAGAAAATTTTCTGGGGCCAACGTCCTGACTTTC; CDR3: CASRKFSGANVLTF
D: TRBD2; size: -; V: TRBV7-2; J: TRBJ2-1; DNA: TGTGCCAGCAGCTTGGCGGGACTAGCCGTTGGCGATGAGCAGTTCTTC; CDR3: CASSLAGLAVGDEQFF
D: -; size: many; V: TRBV10-2; J: TRBJ2-1; DNA: TGCGCCAGCAGTGGTGGGCAGGGGTTCTACAATGAGCAGTTCTTC; CDR3: CASSGGQGFYNEQFF
D: -; size: many; V: TRBV5-5; J: TRBJ2-1; DNA: TGTGCCAGCAGCTTGTGGGGCCCCAATGAGCAGTTCTTC; CDR3: CASSLWGPNEQFF
D: TRBD1; size: many; V: TRBV29-1; J: TRBJ1-2; DNA: TGCAGCGACGGATCCTCTACAGGGGACTATGGCTACACCTTC; CDR3: CSDGSSTGDYGYTF
D: TRBD1; size: many; V: TRBV12-3/TRBV12-4; J: TRBJ2-7; DNA: TGTGCCAGCAGTGGGACAGGGGGGAGGTACGAGCAGTACTTC; CDR3: CASSGTGGRYEQYF
D: -; size: -; V: TRBV20-1; J: TRBJ2-7; DNA: TGCAGTGCTAGAGATAAGGGGGGGAGCTCCTACGAGCAGTACTTC; CDR3: CSARDKGGSSYEQYF
D: -; size: few; V: TRBV20-1; J: TRBJ2-3; DNA: TGCAGTGCGACTTTAGTAGCTGGGATGGGCACAGATACGCAGTATTTT; CDR3: CSATLVAGMGTDTQYF
D: -; size: many; V: TRBV10-3; J: TRBJ1-1; DNA: TGTGCCTCACGAGGGGGACTTGAAGCTTTCTTT; CDR3: CASRGGLEAFF
D: -; size: many; V: TRBV28; J: TRBJ1-1; DNA: TGTGCCAGCAGTTTAATTACGGGGCGTGGCACTGAAGCTTTCTTT; CDR3: CASSLITGRGTEAFF
D: -; size: many; V: TRBV7-2; J: TRBJ1-2; DNA: TGTGCCAGCAGCTTAGCGTGGGGTCCCTATGGCTACACCTTC; CDR3: CASSLAWGPYGYTF
D: -; size: few; V: TRBV12-3/TRBV12-4; J: TRBJ2-3; DNA: TGTGCCAGCAGCCACGGACACACAGATACGCAGTATTTT; CDR3: CASSHGHTDTQYF
D: TRBD2; size: -; V: TRBV4-2; J: TRBJ2-3; DNA: TGTGCCAGCAGCCAAGATGGGAGTAGCGGGAGTTCAGATACGCAGTATTTT; CDR3: CASSQDGSSGSSDTQYF
D: -; size: many; V: TRBV15; J: TRBJ2-1; DNA: TGTGCCACCAGCAGAGTAGCGGTGTGGGAGCAGTTCTTC; CDR3: CATSRVAVWEQFF
D: TRBD2; size: many; V: TRBV2; J: TRBJ2-1; DNA: TGTGCCAGCAGTGAAGGGACTAGCCTCCATGAGCAGTTCTTC; CDR3: CASSEGTSLHEQFF
D: -; size: -; V: TRBV6-6; J: TRBJ2-7; DNA: TGTGCCAGCAGTTCCTCCAGCAGGGGCTACGAGCAGTACTTC; CDR3: CASSSSSRGYEQYF
D: -; size: many; V: TRBV6-5; J: TRBJ1-1; DNA: TGTGCCAGCAGTTCCCATGGACGGGATTCAGCCACTGAAGCTTTCTTT; CDR3: CASSSHGRDSATEAFF
D: TRBD2; size: many; V: TRBV29-1; J: TRBJ2-1; DNA: TGCAGCGTAGCACTAGCGGGAGATCCCAATGAGCAGTTCTTC; CDR3: CSVALAGDPNEQFF
D: -; size: few; V: TRBV29-1; J: TRBJ1-2; DNA: TGCAGCGTTGAAACGGGGACCGACTATGGCTACACCTTC; CDR3: CSVETGTDYGYTF
D: -; size: -; V: TRBV27; J: TRBJ1-6; DNA: TGTGCCAGCAGTTTCACGTCGGGGAAGCAATCACCCCTCCACTTT; CDR3: CASSFTSGKQSPLHF
D: -; size: few; V: TRBV29-1; J: TRBJ2-5; DNA: TGCAGCGTTGTAATTAGGGGGGAGACCCAGTACTTC; CDR3: CSVVIRGETQYF
D: TRBD2; size: many; V: TRBV4-2; J: TRBJ2-1; DNA: TGTGCCAGCAGCCAAGATACTAGCGGGAGAAATGAGCAGTTCTTC; CDR3: CASSQDTSGRNEQFF
D: -; size: few; V: TRBV29-1; J: TRBJ2-7; DNA: TGCAGCGTTGGGATGGTACAGGAAGAGCAGTACTTC; CDR3: CSVGMVQEEQYF
D: -; size: -; V: TRBV6-6; J: TRBJ1-2; DNA: TGTGCCAGCCTAGGGGATTACTATGGCTACACCTTC; CDR3: CASLGDYYGYTF
D: -; size: many; V: TRBV28; J: TRBJ2-1; DNA: TGTGCCAGCAAGGCCGAGAGCTCCTACAATGAGCAGTTCTTC; CDR3: CASKAESSYNEQFF